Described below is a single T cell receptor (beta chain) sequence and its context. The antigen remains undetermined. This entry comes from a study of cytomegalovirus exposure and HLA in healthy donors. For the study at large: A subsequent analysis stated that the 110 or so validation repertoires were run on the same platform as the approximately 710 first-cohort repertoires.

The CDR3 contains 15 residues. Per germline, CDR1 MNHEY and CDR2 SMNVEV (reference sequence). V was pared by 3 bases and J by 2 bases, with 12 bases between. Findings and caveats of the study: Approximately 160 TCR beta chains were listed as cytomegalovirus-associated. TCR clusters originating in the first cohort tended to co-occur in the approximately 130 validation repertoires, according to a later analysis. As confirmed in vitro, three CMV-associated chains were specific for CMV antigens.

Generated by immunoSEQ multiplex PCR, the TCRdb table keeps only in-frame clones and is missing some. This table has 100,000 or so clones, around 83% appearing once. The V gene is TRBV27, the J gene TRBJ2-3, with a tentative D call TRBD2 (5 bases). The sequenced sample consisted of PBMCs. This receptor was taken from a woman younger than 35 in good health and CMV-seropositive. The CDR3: CASSLQRTLTDTQYF. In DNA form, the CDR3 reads TGTGCCAGCAGTTTGCAGCGGACCCTCACAGATACGCAGTATTTT.